This T cell receptor beta chain comes out of a study of PD-1 blockade in classical Hodgkin lymphoma. The method was immunoSEQ multiplex PCR; TCRdb's version includes in-frame clones alone and lacks a portion of them. This sample has 34,000 or so clones, with about four fifths found just once. Time point described: cycle 4 day 1 (C4D1), after six to seven weeks of nivolumab. All patients experienced relapse after autologous stem cell transplantation, and brentuximab vedotin exposure was variable. Details on this clone: The junction departs from the called germline gene at one end, perhaps through a read error.

The origin of this receptor is a human donor with classical Hodgkin lymphoma. Sequenced material: peripheral blood mononuclear cells (PBMCs), taken before the fourth cycle of nivolumab.

Here the CDR3 DNA reads TGTGCCAGCAGCTTGGGGACAGGGGGCTCTTTC. This codes for CASSLGTGGSF. This chain joins TRBV5-8 and TRBJ2-6; 11 positions match TRBD1. Germline values: CDR1 SGHTS, CDR2 YDEGEE. The CDR3 has 11 residues.